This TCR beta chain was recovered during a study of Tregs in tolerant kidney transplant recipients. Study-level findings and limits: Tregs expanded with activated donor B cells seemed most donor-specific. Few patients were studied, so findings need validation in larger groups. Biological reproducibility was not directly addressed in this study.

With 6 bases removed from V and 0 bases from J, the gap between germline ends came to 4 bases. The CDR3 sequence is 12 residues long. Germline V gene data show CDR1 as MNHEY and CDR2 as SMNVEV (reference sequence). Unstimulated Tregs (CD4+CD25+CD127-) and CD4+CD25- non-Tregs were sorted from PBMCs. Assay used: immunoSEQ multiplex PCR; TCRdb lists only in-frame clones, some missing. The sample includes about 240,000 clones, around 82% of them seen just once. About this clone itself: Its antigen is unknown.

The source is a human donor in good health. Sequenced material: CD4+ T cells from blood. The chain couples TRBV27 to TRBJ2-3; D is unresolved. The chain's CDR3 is CASSHSTDTQYF. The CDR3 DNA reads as TGTGCCAGCAGCCATAGCACAGATACGCAGTATTTT.